A selection of T cell receptor beta chains follows, all from one sample in a study of cytomegalovirus exposure and HLA in healthy donors. TCRdb keeps only in-frame clones here, not all; method: immunoSEQ multiplex PCR. The sample has under 200,000 clones; about 80% are singletons. The sequenced sample consisted of PBMCs. The receptors were gathered from a woman between 50 and 59 years old in good health and CMV-seropositive. The CDR3 runs from the conserved cysteine through the conserved F or W. The D gene is left open where the match is weak. Size is omitted from some rows. Given values are once, few, many or a class for expanded clones.

size	length	V	D	J	DNA	CDR3
.	14	TRBV19	TRBD1	TRBJ2-2	TGTGCCAGTAGAAGACAGGGAGACACCGGGGAGCTGTTTTTT	CASRRQGDTGELFF
.	12	TRBV27	TRBD1	TRBJ2-1	TGTGCCAGCAGTTTGAGGGGGCTCGAGCAGTTCTTC	CASSLRGLEQFF
.	13	TRBV6-5	TRBD2	TRBJ2-3	TGTGCCAGCGCTGCGGGGGGCACAGATACGCAGTATTTT	CASAAGGTDTQYF
once	16	TRBV28	.	TRBJ1-5	TGTGCCAGCAGGGCGGGGGGGGGCGGTGTTGGGTGGCCCCAGCATTTT	CASRAGGGGVGWPQHF
.	17	TRBV6-4	TRBD2	TRBJ2-3	TGTGCCAGCAGTGACGCCGGGACTAGCGGGGCAAAAGATACGCAGTATTTT	CASSDAGTSGAKDTQYF
.	14	TRBV7-7	TRBD1	TRBJ2-2	TGTGCTAGCCGGGACAGGGCGAACACCGGGGAGCTGCTTTTT	CASRDRANTGELLF
.	15	TRBV5-1	.	TRBJ1-1	TGCGCCAGCAGCTTGGCCCCAGATCTGAACACTGAAGCTTTCTTT	CASSLAPDLNTEAFF
.	16	TRBV7-3	TRBD2	TRBJ2-3	TGTGCCAGCAGCTTTAGTGGCGGGAGGGCCACAGATACGCAGTATTTT	CASSFSGGRATDTQYF
.	16	TRBV5-1	TRBD2	TRBJ2-7	TGCGCCAGCAGCCCACGACTAGCGGGAGGGGCCTACGAGCAGTACTTC	CASSPRLAGGAYEQYF
.	15	TRBV27	.	TRBJ2-2	TGTGCCAGCACCGAGGGGGGGCCGAACACCGGGGAGCTGTTTTTT	CASTEGGPNTGELFF
.	14	TRBV7-9	.	TRBJ1-5	TGTGCCAGCAGCTTAGAAGGGGGTGCACAGCCCCAGCATTTT	CASSLEGGAQPQHF
.	13	TRBV7-2	.	TRBJ1-5	TGTGCCAGCAGCTCTAATGGCAATCAGCCCCAGCATTTT	CASSSNGNQPQHF
.	15	TRBV4-3	.	TRBJ2-1	TGCGCCAGCAGCCAAGAAGCCACCAACTACAATGAGCAGTTCTTC	CASSQEATNYNEQFF
.	15	TRBV28	.	TRBJ1-2	TGTGCCAGCAGTTTATACGGACCAAATCAGGGTGGCTACACCTTC	CASSLYGPNQGGYTF
.	15	TRBV5-6	.	TRBJ2-1	TGTGCCAGCAGCTTGATCTCGGTTTCCTACAATGAGCAGTTCTTC	CASSLISVSYNEQFF
once	15	TRBV7-9	TRBD1	TRBJ1-1	TGTGCCAGCAGCTTAGGAGGGACAGAAATTCGAGGGGCTTTCTTT	CASSLGGTEIRGAFF
few	13	TRBV27	TRBD2	TRBJ2-7	TGTGCCAGCGGGGGGGGAGGGCTTGTCGAGCAGTACTTC	CASGGGGLVEQYF
.	12	TRBV7-2	.	TRBJ1-2	TGTGCCAGCAGCCAAGATGCGGGAGGCTACACCTTC	CASSQDAGGYTF
few	15	TRBV18	.	TRBJ1-3	TGTGCCAGCTCACCAAGCGGAAAATCTGGAAACACCATATATTTT	CASSPSGKSGNTIYF
.	12	TRBV7-3	.	TRBJ2-2	TGTGCCAGCAGCCTCCCGGCCGGGGAGCTGTTTTTT	CASSLPAGELFF
.	14	TRBV5-4	.	TRBJ1-6	TGTGCCAGCAGCTTGGCGCGGGCTAATTCACCCCTCCACTTT	CASSLARANSPLHF
.	14	TRBV28	TRBD1	TRBJ1-2	TGTGCCAGCAACCCCGGGGGACAGGGGGCCGGCTACACCTTC	CASNPGGQGAGYTF
.	14	TRBV9	.	TRBJ1-5	TGTGCCAGCAGCGTGGGGGGGATACATCAGCCCCAGCATTTT	CASSVGGIHQPQHF
once	13	TRBV6-1	.	TRBJ1-5	TGTGCCAGCAGACAGGGAGAAAATCAGCCCCAGCATTTT	CASRQGENQPQHF
.	14	TRBV5-6	.	TRBJ1-1	TGTGCCAGCAGCTTAGGCGGGACGAACACTGAAGCTTTCTTT	CASSLGGTNTEAFF
once	13	TRBV6-5	.	TRBJ1-2	TGTGCCAGCAGTTTTTCAGGGGTTACCGGCTACACCTTC	CASSFSGVTGYTF
.	14	TRBV18	TRBD1	TRBJ1-2	TGTGCCAGCTCAGCAGCGACAGGGGCAAAGGGCTACACCTTC	CASSAATGAKGYTF
.	16	TRBV7-9	TRBD2	TRBJ2-2	TGTGCCAGCAGCCCACTCCGGGCTAGCGGAACCGGGGAGCTGTTTTTT	CASSPLRASGTGELFF
.	16	TRBV7-9	TRBD2	TRBJ2-1	TGTGCCAGCAGCCCCCCCTCAGCGGGAAATGGCGGAAGTCGGTTCTTC	CASSPPSAGNGGSRFF